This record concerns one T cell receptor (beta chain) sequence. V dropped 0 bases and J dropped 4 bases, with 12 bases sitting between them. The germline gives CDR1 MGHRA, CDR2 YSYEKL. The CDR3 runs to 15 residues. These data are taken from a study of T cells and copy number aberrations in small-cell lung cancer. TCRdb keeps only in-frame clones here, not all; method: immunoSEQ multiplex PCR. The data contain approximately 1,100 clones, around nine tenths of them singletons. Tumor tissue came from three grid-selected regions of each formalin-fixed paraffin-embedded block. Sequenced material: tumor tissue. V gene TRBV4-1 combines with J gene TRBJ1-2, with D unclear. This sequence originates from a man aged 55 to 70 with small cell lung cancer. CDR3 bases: TGCGCCAGCAGCCAAGACTCACGAAAGACCTATGGCTACACCTTC. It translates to CASSQDSRKTYGYTF.